The subject of this entry is one T cell receptor beta chain. Its matching antigen is unknown. A single base separates this from a much larger clone, so it may be a read error. No conserved phenylalanine or tryptophan ends this CDR3, so it is likely a read error. Patients aged 18 to 65 had newly diagnosed hyperthyroidism that had lasted under 2 months. Using RNA transcripts as the source, TCR beta CDR3 regions were amplified. During a first-round RT-PCR of the TCR CDR3, the HTBI primer set was used. TCRdb reanalysed the multiplex PCR reads using MiXCR and keeps one entry per CDR3 protein. The data show a few hundred thousand distinct CDR3 sequences, with 15% to 19% seen just once and over 7.5% held by the top ten. The germline V gene encodes CDR1 LGHDT and CDR2 YNNKEL (reference sequence). V gave up 4 bases and J gave up 2 bases, with 6 bases separating them. The length of the CDR3 is 13 residues. These data come from a study of T cells in Graves' hyperthyroidism and ophthalmopathy. Across the study: Peripheral blood was taken when the disease was first diagnosed, before any treatment began.

Findings and caveats of the study: A 13 V-J model separated ophthalmopathy from stable hyperthyroidism. Blood also contained most expanded thyroid clonotypes above 0.001.

This clonotype was sampled from a young woman with Graves' hyperthyroidism. The sequencing input was blood. The chain couples TRBV3-1 to TRBJ2-1; no definite D call. The DNA for the CDR3 is TGTGCCAGCAGCCTCAGGACCTACAATGAGCAGTTCCTC. This codes for CASSLRTYNEQFL.